A selection of T cell receptor beta chains follows, all from one sample in a study of CD8+CD57+ T cells in acquired aplastic anemia. TCRdb reprocessed the reads via MiXCR and lists one record per CDR3 protein. The data contain roughly 240,000 distinct CDR3 sequences, more than 45% of them singletons. Sequencing input: sorted CD4+, CD8+, or CD8+CD57+ T cells (not recorded which) from PBMCs. These receptors originate from a human donor with aplastic anemia. CDR3s include the opening cysteine and the closing phenylalanine or tryptophan. The order of the fields is clone size, J gene, D gene, V gene, CDR3 protein, CDR3 DNA. A D gene is named only where the DNA matches it firmly. Clone size, where shown, is once, few, many, or a class for clones that have expanded.

clone size: NA; J gene: TRBJ2-3; D gene: NA; V gene: TRBV9; CDR3 protein: CASSAGVGLNTQYF; CDR3 DNA: TGTGCCAGCAGCGCGGGGGTAGGGTTGAATACGCAGTATTTT
clone size: NA; J gene: TRBJ1-1; D gene: TRBD1; V gene: TRBV20-1; CDR3 protein: CSASFGTVTEAFF; CDR3 DNA: TGCAGTGCTAGCTTCGGGACAGTCACTGAAGCTTTCTTT
clone size: few; J gene: TRBJ2-7; D gene: NA; V gene: TRBV2; CDR3 protein: CASTSDYHYEQYF; CDR3 DNA: TGTGCCAGCACCTCGGACTATCACTACGAGCAGTACTTC
clone size: NA; J gene: TRBJ2-2; D gene: NA; V gene: TRBV20-1; CDR3 protein: CSARGTGELFF; CDR3 DNA: TGCAGTGCTAGAGGGACAGGGGAGCTGTTTTTT
clone size: NA; J gene: TRBJ1-2; D gene: NA; V gene: TRBV10-3; CDR3 protein: CAISDAAGANYGYTF; CDR3 DNA: TGTGCCATCAGTGACGCGGCGGGAGCTAACTATGGCTACACCTTC
clone size: many; J gene: TRBJ1-6; D gene: NA; V gene: TRBV5-8; CDR3 protein: CASSLKSLTGLSPLHF; CDR3 DNA: TGTGCCAGCAGCTTGAAGTCTTTAACAGGGCTTTCACCCCTCCACTTT
clone size: NA; J gene: TRBJ1-6; D gene: NA; V gene: TRBV2; CDR3 protein: CASTIESNSPLHF; CDR3 DNA: TGTGCCAGCACGATCGAATCTAATTCACCCCTCCACTTT
clone size: NA; J gene: TRBJ1-6; D gene: NA; V gene: TRBV24-1; CDR3 protein: CATGPGGGAPLHF; CDR3 DNA: TGTGCCACCGGTCCCGGGGGCGGAGCACCCCTCCACTTT
clone size: NA; J gene: TRBJ2-3; D gene: NA; V gene: TRBV7-9; CDR3 protein: CASSTFTDTQYF; CDR3 DNA: TGTGCCAGCAGCACCTTCACAGATACGCAGTATTTT
clone size: many; J gene: TRBJ1-2; D gene: NA; V gene: TRBV20-1; CDR3 protein: CSARDLVGVQNGYTF; CDR3 DNA: TGCAGTGCTAGAGATTTGGTAGGGGTCCAAAATGGCTACACCTTC
clone size: NA; J gene: TRBJ1-1; D gene: TRBD1; V gene: TRBV2; CDR3 protein: CARGDSMNTEAFF; CDR3 DNA: TGTGCCAGGGGGGACAGTATGAACACTGAAGCTTTCTTT
clone size: NA; J gene: TRBJ1-1; D gene: TRBD1; V gene: TRBV7-6; CDR3 protein: CASSFDGQGEAFF; CDR3 DNA: TGTGCCAGCAGCTTCGATGGACAGGGTGAAGCTTTCTTT
clone size: many; J gene: TRBJ1-1; D gene: NA; V gene: TRBV10-1; CDR3 protein: CASSQDRYMNTEAFF; CDR3 DNA: TGCGCCAGCAGTCAGGACAGATACATGAACACTGAAGCTTTCTTT
clone size: NA; J gene: TRBJ1-1; D gene: TRBD1; V gene: TRBV20-1; CDR3 protein: CSAFQGALTEAFF; CDR3 DNA: TGCAGTGCTTTCCAGGGGGCGCTCACTGAAGCTTTCTTT
clone size: NA; J gene: TRBJ1-2; D gene: TRBD1; V gene: TRBV10-1; CDR3 protein: CASLDRGAHGYTF; CDR3 DNA: TGCGCCAGCCTAGACAGGGGGGCCCATGGCTACACCTTC
clone size: many; J gene: TRBJ2-7; D gene: TRBD1; V gene: TRBV4-2; CDR3 protein: CASSQDQTGGSEQYF; CDR3 DNA: TGTGCCAGCAGCCAAGATCAAACAGGGGGCAGCGAGCAGTACTTC
clone size: NA; J gene: TRBJ1-6; D gene: NA; V gene: TRBV9; CDR3 protein: CASSVDIGANSPLHF; CDR3 DNA: TGTGCCAGCAGCGTAGATATCGGGGCTAATTCACCCCTCCACTTT
clone size: NA; J gene: TRBJ2-5; D gene: TRBD1; V gene: TRBV3-1; CDR3 protein: CASSYRTGGSEETQYF; CDR3 DNA: TGTGCCAGCAGCTACCGGACAGGGGGATCCGAAGAGACCCAGTACTTC
clone size: many; J gene: TRBJ2-7; D gene: TRBD1; V gene: TRBV15; CDR3 protein: CATRAGTDSYEQYF; CDR3 DNA: TGTGCCACCCGTGCCGGGACAGACTCCTACGAGCAGTACTTC
clone size: many; J gene: TRBJ2-6; D gene: TRBD1; V gene: TRBV7-3; CDR3 protein: CASSLTGTARSGANVLTF; CDR3 DNA: TGTGCCAGCAGCTTAACCGGGACAGCGCGCTCTGGGGCCAACGTCCTGACTTTC